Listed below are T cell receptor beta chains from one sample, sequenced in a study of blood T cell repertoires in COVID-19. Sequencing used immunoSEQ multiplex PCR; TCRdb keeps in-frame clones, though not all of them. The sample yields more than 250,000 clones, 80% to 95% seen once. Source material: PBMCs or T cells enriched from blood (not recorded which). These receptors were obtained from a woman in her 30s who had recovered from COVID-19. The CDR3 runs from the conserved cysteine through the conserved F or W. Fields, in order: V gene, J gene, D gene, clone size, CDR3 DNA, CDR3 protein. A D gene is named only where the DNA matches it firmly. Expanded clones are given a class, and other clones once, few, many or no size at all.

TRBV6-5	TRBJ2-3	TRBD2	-	TGTGCCAGCGGCAGGGAGGGCGGTACAGATACGCAGTATTTT	CASGREGGTDTQYF
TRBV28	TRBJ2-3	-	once	TGTGCCAGCATTTTAGAGGGGGGCACAGATACGCAGTATTTT	CASILEGGTDTQYF
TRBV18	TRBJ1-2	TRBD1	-	TGTGCCAGCCAGACAGGGAACTATGGCTACACCTTC	CASQTGNYGYTF
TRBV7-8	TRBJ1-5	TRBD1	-	TGTGCCAGCAGTCGGGCAACAACAGGGGGCGGTCAGCCCCAGCATTTT	CASSRATTGGGQPQHF
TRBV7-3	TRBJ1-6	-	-	TGTGCCAGCAGCTTATTTCCAACGGTACGGGGGAATAATTCACCCCTCCACTTT	CASSLFPTVRGNNSPLHF
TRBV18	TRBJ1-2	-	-	TGTGCCAGCTCACCGGCAGGGCAGACTAACTATGGCTACACCTTC	CASSPAGQTNYGYTF
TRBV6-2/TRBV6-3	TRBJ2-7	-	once	TGTGCCAGCAGTTACTCGAAGTGGGCACGAAATTACGAGCAGTACTTC	CASSYSKWARNYEQYF
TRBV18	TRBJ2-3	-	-	TGTGCCAGCTCACCACCCGGGGATACGCAGTATTTT	CASSPPGDTQYF
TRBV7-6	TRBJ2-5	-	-	TGTGCCAGCAGCTTAGTGTACAAAAGCCAAGAGACCCAGTACTTC	CASSLVYKSQETQYF
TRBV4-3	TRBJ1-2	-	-	TGCGCCAGTACGGTTTGGACAGCACAGTATGGCTACACCTTC	CASTVWTAQYGYTF
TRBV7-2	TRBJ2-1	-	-	TGTGCCAGCAGCTTAGCTGTAGGGGCGGGGAATGAGCAGTTCTTC	CASSLAVGAGNEQFF
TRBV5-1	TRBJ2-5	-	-	TGCGCCAGCTCAACTAGGATGGAAGAGACCCAGTACTTC	CASSTRMEETQYF
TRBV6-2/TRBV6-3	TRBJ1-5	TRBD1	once	TGTGCCAGCAGTAGAGGGACAGGGGTCGGTCAGCCCCAGCATTTT	CASSRGTGVGQPQHF
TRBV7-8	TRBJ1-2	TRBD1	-	TGTGCCAGCAGCCCGGAGTCTCCGGGACAGGGGGCGTTCTATGGCTACACCTTC	CASSPESPGQGAFYGYTF
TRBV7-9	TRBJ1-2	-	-	TGTGCCAGCAGCGTAGGACAGAACTATGGCTACACCTTC	CASSVGQNYGYTF
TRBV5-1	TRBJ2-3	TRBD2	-	TGCGCCAGCAGCTTGGTGTTGGTAGCGGGGGGGCCAAGAAGAACAGATACGCAGTATTTT	CASSLVLVAGGPRRTDTQYF
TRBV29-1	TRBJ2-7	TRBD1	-	TGCAGCGTTGAGGAATCGACAGGGGGCTACGAGCAGTACTTC	CSVEESTGGYEQYF
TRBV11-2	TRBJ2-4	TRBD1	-	TGTGCCAGCAGCTCCTCGGACAGGGGGACCAAAAACATTCAGTACTTC	CASSSSDRGTKNIQYF
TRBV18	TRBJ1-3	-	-	TGTGCCAGCTCACCAACAGTTGGCGGGTCGGGAAACACCATATATTTT	CASSPTVGGSGNTIYF
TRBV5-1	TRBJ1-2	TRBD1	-	TGCGCCAGCAGCTTACAGGGGGACTATGGCTACACCTTC	CASSLQGDYGYTF
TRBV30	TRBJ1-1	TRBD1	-	TGTGCCTGGAGTCCTCGACAGGGCCTGAACACTGAAGCTTTCTTT	CAWSPRQGLNTEAFF
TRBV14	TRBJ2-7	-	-	TGTGCCAGCAGCCATCTTATCGGCGCCGCACGCGGGGAGCAGTACTTC	CASSHLIGAARGEQYF
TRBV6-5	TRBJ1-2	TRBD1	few	TGTGCCAGCAGCTCTACAGGGGACTATGGCTACACCTTC	CASSSTGDYGYTF
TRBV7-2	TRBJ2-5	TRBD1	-	TGTGCCAGCAGCCCGGGACAGCAAGAGACCCAGTACTTC	CASSPGQQETQYF
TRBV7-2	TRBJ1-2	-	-	TGTGCCAGCAGCTTACTCGCAGGCGACTATGGCTACACCTTC	CASSLLAGDYGYTF
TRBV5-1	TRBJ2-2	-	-	TGCGCCAGCAGCTTCACAGGGACCGGGGAGCTGTTTTTT	CASSFTGTGELFF
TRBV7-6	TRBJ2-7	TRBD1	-	TGTGCCAGCAGCCACAGGGGGTTCTACGAGCAGTACTTC	CASSHRGFYEQYF
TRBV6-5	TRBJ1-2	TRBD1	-	TGTGCCAGCAGTTACTCCGGGACAGGGCTCTATGGCTACACCTTC	CASSYSGTGLYGYTF
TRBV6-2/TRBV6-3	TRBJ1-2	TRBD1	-	TGTGCCAGCAGTTACTCGAAAGAGGACAGGGGTGGCTACACCTTC	CASSYSKEDRGGYTF
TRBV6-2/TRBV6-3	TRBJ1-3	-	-	TGTGCCAGCAGTTACTGGGGCCAACCTGGAAACACCATATATTTT	CASSYWGQPGNTIYF
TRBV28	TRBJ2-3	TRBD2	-	TGTGCCAGCAGTGTCTCTAGCGGGAGGCTCACAGATACGCAGTATTTT	CASSVSSGRLTDTQYF
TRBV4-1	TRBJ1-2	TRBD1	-	TGCGCCAGCAGCCAACAAGACAGGGTCCTTGATGGCTACACCTTC	CASSQQDRVLDGYTF
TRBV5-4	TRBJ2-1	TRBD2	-	TGTGCCAGCAGCCAGCCACCCTGGACTAGCGGGAGCAATGAGCAGTTCTTC	CASSQPPWTSGSNEQFF
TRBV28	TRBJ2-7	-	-	TGTGCCAGCAGTCACGGCGGCTCCTACGAGCAGTACTTC	CASSHGGSYEQYF
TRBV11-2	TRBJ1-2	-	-	TGTGCCAGCAGCTCCGCGCAGGGGCTCTATGGCTACACCTTC	CASSSAQGLYGYTF
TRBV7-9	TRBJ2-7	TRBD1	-	TGTGCCAGCAGCTTAGGAGGGGGCATCAACGAGCAGTACTTC	CASSLGGGINEQYF